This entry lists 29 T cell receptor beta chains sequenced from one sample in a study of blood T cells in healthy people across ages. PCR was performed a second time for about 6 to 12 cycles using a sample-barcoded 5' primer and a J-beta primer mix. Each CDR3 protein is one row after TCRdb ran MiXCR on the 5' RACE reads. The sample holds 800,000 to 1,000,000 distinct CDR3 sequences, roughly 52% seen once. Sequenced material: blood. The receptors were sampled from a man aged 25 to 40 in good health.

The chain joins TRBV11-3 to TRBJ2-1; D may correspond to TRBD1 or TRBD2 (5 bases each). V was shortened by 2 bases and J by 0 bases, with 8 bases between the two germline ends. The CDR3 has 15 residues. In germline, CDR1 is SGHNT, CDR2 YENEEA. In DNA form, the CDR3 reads TGTGCCAGCAGCTTAAGAGGGGACTCCTACAATGAGCAGTTCTTC. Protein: CASSLRGDSYNEQFF.

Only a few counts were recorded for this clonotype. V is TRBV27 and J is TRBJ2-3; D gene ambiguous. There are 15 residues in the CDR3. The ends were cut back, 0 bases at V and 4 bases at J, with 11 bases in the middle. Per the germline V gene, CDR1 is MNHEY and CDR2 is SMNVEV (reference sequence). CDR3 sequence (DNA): TGTGCCAGCAGTTTATCGCGGATAGCTCCAGATACGCAGTATTTT. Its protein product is CASSLSRIAPDTQYF.

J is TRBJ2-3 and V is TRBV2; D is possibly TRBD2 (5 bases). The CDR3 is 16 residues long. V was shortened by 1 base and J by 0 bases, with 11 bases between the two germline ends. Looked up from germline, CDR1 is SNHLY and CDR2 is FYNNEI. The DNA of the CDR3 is TGTGCCAGCAGTGAAGGCTCTAGCAGAAGCACAGATACGCAGTATTTT. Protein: CASSEGSSRSTDTQYF.

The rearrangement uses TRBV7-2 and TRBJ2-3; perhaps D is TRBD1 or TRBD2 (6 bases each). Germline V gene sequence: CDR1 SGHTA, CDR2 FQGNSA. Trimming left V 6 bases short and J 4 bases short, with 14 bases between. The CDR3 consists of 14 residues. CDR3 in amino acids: CASRQVGGSDTQYF. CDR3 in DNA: TGTGCCAGCAGACAAGTCGGGGGCTCAGATACGCAGTATTTT.

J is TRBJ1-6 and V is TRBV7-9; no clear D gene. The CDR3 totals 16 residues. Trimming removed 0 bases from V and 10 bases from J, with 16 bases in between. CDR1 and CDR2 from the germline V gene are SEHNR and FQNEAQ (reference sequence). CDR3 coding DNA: TGTGCCAGCAGCTTAGCGCTGGGCGACCCCGGATCACCCCTCCACTTT. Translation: CASSLALGDPGSPLHF.

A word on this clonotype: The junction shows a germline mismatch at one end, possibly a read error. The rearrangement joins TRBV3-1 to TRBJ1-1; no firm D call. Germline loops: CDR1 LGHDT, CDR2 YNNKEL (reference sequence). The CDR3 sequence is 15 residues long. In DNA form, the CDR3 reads TGTGCCAGTAGCCAAGATCAAGCCGAATTGTCTGAAGCTTTCTTT. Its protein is CASSQDQAELSEAFF. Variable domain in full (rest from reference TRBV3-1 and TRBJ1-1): DTAVSQTPKYLVTQMGNDKSIKCEQNLGHDTMYWYKQDSKKFLKIMFSYNNKELIINETVPNRFSPKSPDKAHLNLHINSLELGDSAVYFCASSQDQAELSEAFFGQGTRLTVV.

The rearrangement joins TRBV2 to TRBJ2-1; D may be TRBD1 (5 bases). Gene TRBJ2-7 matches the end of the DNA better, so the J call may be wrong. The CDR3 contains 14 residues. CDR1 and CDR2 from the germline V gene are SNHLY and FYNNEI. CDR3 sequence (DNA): TGTGCCAGCAAGGGCCGGGCAGGGAAAAATGAGCAGTACTTC. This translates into CASKGRAGKNEQYF.

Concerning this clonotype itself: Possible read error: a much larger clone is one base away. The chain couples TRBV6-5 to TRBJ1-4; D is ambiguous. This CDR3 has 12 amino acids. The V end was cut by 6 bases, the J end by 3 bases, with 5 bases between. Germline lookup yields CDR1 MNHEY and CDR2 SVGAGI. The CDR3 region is CASRQPNEKLFF. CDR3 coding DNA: TGTGCCAGCAGACAGCCTAATGAAAAACTGTTTTTT.

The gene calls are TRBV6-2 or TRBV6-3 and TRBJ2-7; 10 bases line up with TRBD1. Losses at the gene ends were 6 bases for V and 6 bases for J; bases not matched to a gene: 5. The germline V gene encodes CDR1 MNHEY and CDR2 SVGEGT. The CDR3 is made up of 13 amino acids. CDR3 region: CASSRQGAIEQYF. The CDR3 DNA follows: TGTGCCAGCAGCCGACAGGGGGCTATCGAGCAGTACTTC.

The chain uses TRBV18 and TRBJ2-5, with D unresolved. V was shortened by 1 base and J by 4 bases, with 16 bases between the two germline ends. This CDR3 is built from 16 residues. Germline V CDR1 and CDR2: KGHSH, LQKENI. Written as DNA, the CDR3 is TGTGCCAGCTCACCACAGATTAGTAGGGAAGCAGAGACCCAGTACTTC. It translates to CASSPQISREAETQYF.

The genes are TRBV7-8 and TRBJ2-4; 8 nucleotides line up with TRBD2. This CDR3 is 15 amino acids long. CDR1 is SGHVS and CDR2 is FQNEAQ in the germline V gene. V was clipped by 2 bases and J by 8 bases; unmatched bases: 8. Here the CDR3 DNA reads TGTGCCAGCAGCTTAAACGGCGGGGGGCTACACATTCAGTACTTC. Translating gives CASSLNGGGLHIQYF.

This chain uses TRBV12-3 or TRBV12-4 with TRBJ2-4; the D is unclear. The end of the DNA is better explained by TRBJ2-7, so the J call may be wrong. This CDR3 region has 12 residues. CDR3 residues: CASSLIIYEQYF. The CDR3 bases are TGTGCCAGCAGTCTTATTATCTACGAGCAGTACTTC.

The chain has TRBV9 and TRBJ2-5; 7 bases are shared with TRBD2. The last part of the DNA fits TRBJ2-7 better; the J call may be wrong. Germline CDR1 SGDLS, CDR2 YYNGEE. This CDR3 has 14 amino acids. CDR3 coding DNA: TGTGCCAGCAGCGAAACCGGGACTAACTACGAGCAGTACTTC. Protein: CASSETGTNYEQYF.

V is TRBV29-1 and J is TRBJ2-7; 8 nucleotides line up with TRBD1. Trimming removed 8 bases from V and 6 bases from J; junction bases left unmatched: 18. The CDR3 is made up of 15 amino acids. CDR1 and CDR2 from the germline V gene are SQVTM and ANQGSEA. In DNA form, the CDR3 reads TGCAGCAGACCCACAGGAAGGACAGGGCCTTTCGAGCAGTACTTC. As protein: CSRPTGRTGPFEQYF.

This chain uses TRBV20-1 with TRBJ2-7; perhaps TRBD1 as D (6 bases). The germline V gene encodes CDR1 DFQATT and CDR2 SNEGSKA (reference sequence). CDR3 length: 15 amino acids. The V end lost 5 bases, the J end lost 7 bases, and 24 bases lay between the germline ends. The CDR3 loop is CSAGIPDRYYNEQYF. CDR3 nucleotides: TGCAGTGCTGGAATCCCTGACAGGTACTACAATGAGCAGTACTTC.

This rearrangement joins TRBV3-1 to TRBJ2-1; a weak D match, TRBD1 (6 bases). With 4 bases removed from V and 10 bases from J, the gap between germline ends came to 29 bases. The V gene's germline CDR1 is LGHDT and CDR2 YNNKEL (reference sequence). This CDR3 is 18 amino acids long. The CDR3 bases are TGTGCCAGCAGCCCCAGGGGTAGACGGCCATCTTATCTATACGAGCAGTTCTTC. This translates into CASSPRGRRPSYLYEQFF.

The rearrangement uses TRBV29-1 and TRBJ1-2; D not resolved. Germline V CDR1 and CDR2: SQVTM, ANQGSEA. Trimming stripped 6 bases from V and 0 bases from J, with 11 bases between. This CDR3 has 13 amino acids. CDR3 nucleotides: TGCAGCGTCCAGACTGAGGCTAACTATGGCTACACCTTC. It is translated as CSVQTEANYGYTF.

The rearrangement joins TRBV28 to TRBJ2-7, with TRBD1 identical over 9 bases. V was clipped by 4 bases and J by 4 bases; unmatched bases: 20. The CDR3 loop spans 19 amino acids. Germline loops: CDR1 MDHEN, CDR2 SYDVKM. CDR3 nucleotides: TGTGCCAGCAGTTCCTCACGTTCAGGACAGGGGTACATTTGGTACGAGCAGTACTTC. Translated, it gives CASSSSRSGQGYIWYEQYF. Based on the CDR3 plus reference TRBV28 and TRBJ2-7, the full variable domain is DVKVTQSSRYLVKRTGEKVFLECVQDMDHENMFWYRQDPGLGLRLIYFSYDVKMKEKGDIPEGYSVSREKKERFSLILESASTNQTSMYLCASSSSRSGQGYIWYEQYFGPGTRLTVT.

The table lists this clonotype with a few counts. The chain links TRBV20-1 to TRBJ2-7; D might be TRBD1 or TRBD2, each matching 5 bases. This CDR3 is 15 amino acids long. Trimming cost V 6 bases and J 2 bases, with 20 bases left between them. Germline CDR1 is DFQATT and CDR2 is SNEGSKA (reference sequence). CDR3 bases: TGCAGTGCAACTGATCGGGACGACACGACCTACGAGCAGTACTTC. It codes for CSATDRDDTTYEQYF.

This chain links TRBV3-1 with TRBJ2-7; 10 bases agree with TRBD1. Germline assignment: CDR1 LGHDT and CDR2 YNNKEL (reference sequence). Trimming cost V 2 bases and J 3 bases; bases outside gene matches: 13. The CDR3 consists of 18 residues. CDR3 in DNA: TGTGCCAGCAGCCAAAGTTCCCTAAGGACAGGGGGATTCTACGAGCAGTACTTC. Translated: CASSQSSLRTGGFYEQYF.

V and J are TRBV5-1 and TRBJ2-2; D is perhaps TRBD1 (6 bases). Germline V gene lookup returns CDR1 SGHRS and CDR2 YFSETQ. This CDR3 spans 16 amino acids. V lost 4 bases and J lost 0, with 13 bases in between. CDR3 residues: CASSTGQSSNTGELFF. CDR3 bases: TGCGCCAGCAGCACTGGACAGTCTTCGAACACCGGGGAGCTGTTTTTT.

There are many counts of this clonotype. CDR3 sequence (DNA): TGTGCCAGCAGCTTGTATGGGGACAGGGCGTCCTACGAGCAGTACTTC. Translating it yields CASSLYGDRASYEQYF. This sequence joins TRBV5-6 and TRBJ2-7, with 9 bases lining up with TRBD1. Trimming cost V 1 base and J 1 base; bases outside gene matches: 6. This CDR3 has 16 residues. CDR1 is SGHDT and CDR2 is YYEEEE in the germline V gene.

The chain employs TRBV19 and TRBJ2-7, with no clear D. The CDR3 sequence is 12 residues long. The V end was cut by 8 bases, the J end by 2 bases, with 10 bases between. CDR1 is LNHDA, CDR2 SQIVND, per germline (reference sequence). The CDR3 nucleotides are TGTGCCAGTGGGTCCAGCGCCTACGAGCAGTACTTC. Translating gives CASGSSAYEQYF.

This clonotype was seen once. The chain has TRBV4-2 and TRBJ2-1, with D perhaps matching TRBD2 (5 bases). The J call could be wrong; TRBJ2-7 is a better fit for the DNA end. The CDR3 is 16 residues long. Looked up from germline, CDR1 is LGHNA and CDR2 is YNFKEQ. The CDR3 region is CASSQATSSSYNEQYF. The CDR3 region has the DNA TGTGCCAGCAGCCAAGCTACTAGTAGCTCCTACAATGAGCAGTACTTC.

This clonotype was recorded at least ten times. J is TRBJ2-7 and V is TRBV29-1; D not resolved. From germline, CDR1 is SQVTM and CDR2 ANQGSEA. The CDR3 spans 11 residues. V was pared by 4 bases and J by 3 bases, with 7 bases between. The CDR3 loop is CSVVGDYEQYF. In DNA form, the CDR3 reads TGCAGCGTTGTTGGGGACTACGAGCAGTACTTC.

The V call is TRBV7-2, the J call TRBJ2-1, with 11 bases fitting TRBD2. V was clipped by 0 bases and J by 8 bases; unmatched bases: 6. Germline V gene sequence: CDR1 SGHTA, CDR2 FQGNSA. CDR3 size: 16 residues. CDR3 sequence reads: CASSLAASGGMYEQFF. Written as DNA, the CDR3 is TGTGCCAGCAGCTTAGCCGCTAGCGGGGGGATGTATGAGCAGTTCTTC.

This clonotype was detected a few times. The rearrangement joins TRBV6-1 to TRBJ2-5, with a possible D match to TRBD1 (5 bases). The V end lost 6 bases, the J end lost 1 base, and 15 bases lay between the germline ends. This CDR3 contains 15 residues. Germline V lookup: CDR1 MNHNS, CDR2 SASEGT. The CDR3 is CASSAMQGAQETQYF. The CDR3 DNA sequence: TGTGCCAGCAGCGCAATGCAGGGTGCCCAAGAGACCCAGTACTTC.

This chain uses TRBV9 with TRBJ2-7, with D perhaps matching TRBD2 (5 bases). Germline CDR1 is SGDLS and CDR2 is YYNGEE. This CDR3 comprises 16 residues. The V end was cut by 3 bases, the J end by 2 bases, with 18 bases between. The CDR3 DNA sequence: TGTGCCAGCAGCGACCCAGGAGGTCCCCACCCCTACGAGCAGTACTTC. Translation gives CASSDPGGPHPYEQYF.

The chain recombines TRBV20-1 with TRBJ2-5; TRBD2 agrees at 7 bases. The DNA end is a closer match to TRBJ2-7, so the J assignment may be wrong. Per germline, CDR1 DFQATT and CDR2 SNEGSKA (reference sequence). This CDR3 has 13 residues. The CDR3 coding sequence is TGCAGTGCTGGTGGGGAGGGGAACTACGAGCAGTACTTC. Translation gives CSAGGEGNYEQYF.